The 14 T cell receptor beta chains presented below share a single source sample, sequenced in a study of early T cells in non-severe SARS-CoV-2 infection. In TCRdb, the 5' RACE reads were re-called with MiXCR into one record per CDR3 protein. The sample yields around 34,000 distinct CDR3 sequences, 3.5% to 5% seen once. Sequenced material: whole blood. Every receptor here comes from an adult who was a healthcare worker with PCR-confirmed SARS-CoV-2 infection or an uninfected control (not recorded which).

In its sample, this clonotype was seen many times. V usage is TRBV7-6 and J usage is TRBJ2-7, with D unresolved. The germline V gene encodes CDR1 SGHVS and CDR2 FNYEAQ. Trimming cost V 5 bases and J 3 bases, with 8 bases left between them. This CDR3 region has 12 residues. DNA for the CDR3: TGTGCCAGCAGCCCCGGTAGCTACGAGCAGTACTTC. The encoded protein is CASSPGSYEQYF.

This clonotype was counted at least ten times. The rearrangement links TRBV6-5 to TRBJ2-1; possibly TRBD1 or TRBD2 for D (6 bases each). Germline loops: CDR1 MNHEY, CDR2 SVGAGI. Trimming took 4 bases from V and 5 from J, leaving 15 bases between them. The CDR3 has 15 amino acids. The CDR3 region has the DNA TGTGCCAGCAGTTTGGGGGGCGAGGACAACAATGAGCAGTTCTTC. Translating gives CASSLGGEDNNEQFF.

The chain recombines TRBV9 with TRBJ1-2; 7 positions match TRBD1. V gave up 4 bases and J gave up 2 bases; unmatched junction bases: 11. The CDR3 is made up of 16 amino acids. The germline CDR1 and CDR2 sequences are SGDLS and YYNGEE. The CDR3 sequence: CASSPRAGGQNYGYTF. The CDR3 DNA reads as TGTGCCAGCAGCCCCAGGGCGGGGGGACAGAACTATGGCTACACCTTC.

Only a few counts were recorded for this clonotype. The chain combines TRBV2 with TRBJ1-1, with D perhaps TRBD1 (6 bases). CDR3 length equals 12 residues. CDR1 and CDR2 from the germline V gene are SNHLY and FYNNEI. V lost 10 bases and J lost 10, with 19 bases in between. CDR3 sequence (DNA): TGTGCCAAAACCTCGGGCAGGGGAGCAGCTTTCTTT. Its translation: CAKTSGRGAAFF.

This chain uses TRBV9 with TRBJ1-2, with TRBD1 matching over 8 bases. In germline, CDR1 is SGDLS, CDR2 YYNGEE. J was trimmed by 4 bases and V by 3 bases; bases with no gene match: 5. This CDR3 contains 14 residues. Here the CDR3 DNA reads TGTGCCAGCAGCGGGGGACAGGCGTCCTATGGCTACACCTTC. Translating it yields CASSGGQASYGYTF.

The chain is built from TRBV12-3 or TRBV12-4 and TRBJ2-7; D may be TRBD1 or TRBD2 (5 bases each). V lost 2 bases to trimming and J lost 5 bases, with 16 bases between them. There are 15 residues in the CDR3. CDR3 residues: CASSLQGTGTNEQYF. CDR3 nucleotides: TGTGCCAGCAGTTTACAGGGCACCGGGACGAACGAGCAGTACTTC.

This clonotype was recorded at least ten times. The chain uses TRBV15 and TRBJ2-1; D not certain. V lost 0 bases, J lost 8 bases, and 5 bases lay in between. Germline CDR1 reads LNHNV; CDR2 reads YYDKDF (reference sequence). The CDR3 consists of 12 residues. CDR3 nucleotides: TGTGCCACCAGCAGAGATAGTGATGAGCAGTTCTTC. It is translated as CATSRDSDEQFF.

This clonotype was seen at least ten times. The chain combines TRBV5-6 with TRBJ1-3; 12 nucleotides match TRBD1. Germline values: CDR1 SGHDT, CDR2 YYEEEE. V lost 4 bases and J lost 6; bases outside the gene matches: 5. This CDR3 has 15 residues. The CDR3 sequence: CASSPGTGGVNTIYF. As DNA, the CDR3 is TGTGCCAGCAGCCCGGGGACAGGGGGCGTAAACACCATATATTTT.

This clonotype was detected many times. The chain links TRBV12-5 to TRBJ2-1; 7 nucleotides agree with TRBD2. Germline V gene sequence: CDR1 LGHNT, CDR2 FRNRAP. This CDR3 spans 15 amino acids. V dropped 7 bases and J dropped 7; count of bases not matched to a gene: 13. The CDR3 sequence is CASDAMTAGVNEQFF. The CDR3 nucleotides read TGTGCTAGTGACGCCATGACCGCGGGGGTAAATGAGCAGTTCTTC.

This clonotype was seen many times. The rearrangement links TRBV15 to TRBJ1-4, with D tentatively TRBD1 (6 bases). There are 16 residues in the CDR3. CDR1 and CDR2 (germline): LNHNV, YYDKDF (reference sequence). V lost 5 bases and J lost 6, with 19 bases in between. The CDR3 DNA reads TGTGCCACCAGCTCCGGGGGGGGCAGCTACTATGAAAAACTGTTTTTT. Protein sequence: CATSSGGGSYYEKLFF. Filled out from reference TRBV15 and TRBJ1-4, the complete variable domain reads DAMVIQNPRYQVTQFGKPVTLSCSQTLNHNVMYWYQQKSSQAPKLLFHYYDKDFNNEADTPDNFQSRRPNTSFCFLDIRSPGLGDTAMYLCATSSGGGSYYEKLFFGSGTQLSVL.

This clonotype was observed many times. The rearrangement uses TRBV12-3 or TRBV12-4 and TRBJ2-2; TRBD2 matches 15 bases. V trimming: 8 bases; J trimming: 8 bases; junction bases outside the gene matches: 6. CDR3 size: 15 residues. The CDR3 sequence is CASQGLAGGKGELFF. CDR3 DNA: TGTGCCAGCCAGGGACTAGCGGGGGGAAAAGGGGAGCTGTTTTTT.

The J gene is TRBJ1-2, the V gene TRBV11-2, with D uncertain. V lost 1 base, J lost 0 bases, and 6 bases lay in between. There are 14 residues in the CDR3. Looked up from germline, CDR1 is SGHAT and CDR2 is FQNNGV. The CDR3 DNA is TGTGCCAGCAGCTTAGCAGAAGCTAACTATGGCTACACCTTC. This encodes CASSLAEANYGYTF.

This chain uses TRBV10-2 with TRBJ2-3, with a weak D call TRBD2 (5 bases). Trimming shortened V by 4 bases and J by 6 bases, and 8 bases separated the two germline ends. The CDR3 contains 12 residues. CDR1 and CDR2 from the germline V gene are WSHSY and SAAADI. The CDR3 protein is CASSALDDTQYF. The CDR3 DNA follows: TGCGCCAGCAGTGCACTAGACGATACGCAGTATTTT.

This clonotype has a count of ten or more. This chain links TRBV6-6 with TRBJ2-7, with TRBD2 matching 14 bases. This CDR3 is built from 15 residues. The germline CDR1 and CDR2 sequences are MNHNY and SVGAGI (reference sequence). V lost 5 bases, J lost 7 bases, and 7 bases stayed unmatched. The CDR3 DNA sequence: TGTGCCAGCAGTCAATCCGGGACTAGCGGGGGAGAGCAGTACTTC. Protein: CASSQSGTSGGEQYF.